The clone carrying this T cell receptor beta chain has only a few counts. The antigen remains unidentified. This CDR3 is built from 15 residues. Trimming left V 6 bases short and J 5 bases short, with 19 bases between. Looked up from germline, CDR1 is KGHSH and CDR2 is LQKENI. Time point specified: patch test 1, 2 weeks after DPC sensitization. Treatment denoted: therapeutic diphenylcyclopropenone sensitization with weekly scalp DPC. Unique molecular identifiers were affixed to discrete cDNA molecules within the library. Original analysis: Between roughly 20,000 and 690,600 TCRs appeared in each sample, and the median stood at around 92,000. TCRdb itself ran the RACE reads through MiXCR, one entry per CDR3 protein. These V and J calls originate from TCRdb's pipeline instead of the authors' own analysis. The sample lists roughly 98,000 distinct CDR3 sequences, over 10% occurring once. This entry is derived from a study of human T cells and chemical hapten exposure. General study findings and limits: Versus controls, significantly more large CDR3 similarity clusters arose from expanded TCRs. PT1 expanded TCR counts correlated positively with patch test score.

Sequencing was performed on whole blood, taken in connection with sensitization to the hapten diphenylcyclopropenone (DPC). V gene TRBV18 combines with J gene TRBJ2-5; D tentatively reads TRBD1 or TRBD2 (5 bases each). The receptor was isolated from a woman aged 40 to 50 with alopecia areata. Some clones in this sample may be carry-over from other donors' samples. This CDR3 is CASSTSGTPGETQYF. The DNA for the CDR3 is TGTGCCAGCTCCACATCCGGGACCCCCGGGGAGACCCAGTACTTC.